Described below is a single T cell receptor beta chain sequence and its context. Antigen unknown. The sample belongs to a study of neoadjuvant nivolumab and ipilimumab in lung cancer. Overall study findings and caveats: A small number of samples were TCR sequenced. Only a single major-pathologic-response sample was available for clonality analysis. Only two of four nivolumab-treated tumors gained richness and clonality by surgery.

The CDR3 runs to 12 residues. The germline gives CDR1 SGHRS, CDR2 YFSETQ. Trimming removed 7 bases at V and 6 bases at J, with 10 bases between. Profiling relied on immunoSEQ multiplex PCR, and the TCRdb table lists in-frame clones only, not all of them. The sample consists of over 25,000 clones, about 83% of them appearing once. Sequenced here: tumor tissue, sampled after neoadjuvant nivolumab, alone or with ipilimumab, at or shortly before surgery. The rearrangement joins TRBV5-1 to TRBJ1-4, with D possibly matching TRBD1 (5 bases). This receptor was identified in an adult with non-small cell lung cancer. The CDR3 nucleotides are TGCGCCAGCGAAGGGGCGGATGAAAAACTGTTTTTT. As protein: CASEGADEKLFF.